Listed here are 2 T cell receptor beta chains from one sample, sequenced in a study of T-cell memory formation after mild COVID-19. TCRdb passed the 5' RACE reads through MiXCR, listing each CDR3 protein once. The sample has about 420,000 distinct CDR3 sequences; 20% to 30% are singletons. The sample was PBMCs or a T cell subset sorted from them (not recorded which). These receptors all stem from an adult woman who had mild COVID-19 (a few samples of this study predate the infection). Cell type and time point are not known.

The chain links TRBV7-3 to TRBJ2-1; TRBD2 matches at 7 bases. The CDR3 covers 16 residues. Germline CDR1 reads SGHTA; CDR2 reads FQGTGA. Germline trimming cut 5 bases from V and 0 bases from J; bases unmatched to any gene: 7. The CDR3 DNA reads TGTGCCAGCAGCCGGGACTACCAGAGCTCCTACAATGAGCAGTTCTTC. Its translation: CASSRDYQSSYNEQFF.

V is TRBV4-2 and J is TRBJ2-1, with D unclear. The germline V and J ends were trimmed by 1 base and 10 bases, with 17 bases remaining between them. Germline V lookup: CDR1 LGHNA, CDR2 YNFKEQ. The CDR3 runs to 15 residues. The CDR3 DNA is TGTGCCAGCAGCCAAGTAGGGATTATTCCTCTGGAGCAGTTCTTC. It encodes CASSQVGIIPLEQFF.